This record covers a single TCR beta chain. Its antigen is undetermined. Replicate PCRs for sorted subsets used approximately 190 ng DNA; this equaled about 30,000 T cell genomes. Generated by immunoSEQ multiplex PCR, the TCRdb table keeps only in-frame clones and is missing some. The table includes around 620,000 clones, approximately 95% detected once. The data were taken from a study of shared clonotypes between healthy human individuals. Study context: Plates per donor: three CD4 naive, three CD4 memory, two CD8 naive, one CD8 memory. Findings and caveats of the study: It was expected that sequencing depth would affect clonotype sharing among donors.

The CDR3 is 16 residues long. V trimming: 6 bases; J trimming: 2 bases; junction bases outside the gene matches: 2. Germline V gene data show CDR1 as SEHNR and CDR2 as FQNEAQ (reference sequence). CD45RO-negative cells were positively selected for CCR7, leaving out terminally differentiated effector memory CD45RA+ cells. The donors were all Caucasian adults (living in Nashville, Tennessee). The sequencing input was naive CD8+ T cells sorted from blood. The chain recombines TRBV7-9 with TRBJ2-6; 12 nucleotides align to TRBD2. This TCR was sampled from a woman between 25 and 40 years old in good health. As DNA, the CDR3 is TGTGCCAGCAGACTAGCGGGAGGAGCTGGGGCCAACGTCCTGACTTTC. Translation gives CASRLAGGAGANVLTF. Together with reference TRBV7-9 and TRBJ2-6, the CDR3 gives the full variable domain: DTGVSQNPRHKITKRGQNVTFRCDPISEHNRLYWYRQTLGQGPEFLTYFQNEAQLEKSRLLSDRFSAERPKGSFSTLEIQRTEQGDSAMYLCASRLAGGAGANVLTFGAGSRLTVL.